A selection of T cell receptor beta chains follows, all from one sample in a study of T cells in Graves' hyperthyroidism and ophthalmopathy. From the multiplex PCR reads, TCRdb called clonotypes with MiXCR, one entry per CDR3 protein. The sample lists about 500,000 distinct CDR3 sequences, approximately 17% occurring once. Sequenced: blood. These receptors originate from a woman between 18 and 30 years old with Graves' ophthalmopathy. The CDR3 runs from the conserved cysteine through the conserved F or W. Fields, in order: V gene, CDR3 length, J gene, CDR3 protein.

v_call: TRBV30; cdr3_length: 15; j_call: TRBJ1-3; cdr3_aa: CAWSEGWSSGNTIYF
v_call: TRBV19; cdr3_length: 13; j_call: TRBJ2-7; cdr3_aa: CASSIDGTYEQYF
v_call: TRBV30; cdr3_length: 12; j_call: TRBJ2-1; cdr3_aa: CAWSVVGDEQFF
v_call: TRBV5-5; cdr3_length: 15; j_call: TRBJ2-2; cdr3_aa: CASSLPGRNTGELFF
v_call: TRBV20-1; cdr3_length: 17; j_call: TRBJ1-1; cdr3_aa: CSARDQGFKWMNTEAFF
v_call: TRBV6-7; cdr3_length: 19; j_call: TRBJ1-2; cdr3_aa: CARRLGTLGRATANYGYTF
v_call: TRBV18; cdr3_length: 11; j_call: TRBJ2-1; cdr3_aa: CASSLQGRQFF
v_call: TRBV11-2; cdr3_length: 18; j_call: TRBJ1-6; cdr3_aa: CASSLGRGTGWVNSPLHF
v_call: TRBV30; cdr3_length: 13; j_call: TRBJ1-1; cdr3_aa: CAWSISANTEAFF
v_call: TRBV20-1; cdr3_length: 16; j_call: TRBJ2-5; cdr3_aa: CSAKVPGTLYQETQYF
v_call: TRBV2; cdr3_length: 16; j_call: TRBJ2-4; cdr3_aa: CASSVEQLSAKNIQYF
v_call: TRBV9; cdr3_length: 19; j_call: TRBJ2-2; cdr3_aa: CASSVEVWDRWQGTGELFF
v_call: TRBV5-1; cdr3_length: 15; j_call: TRBJ1-3; cdr3_aa: CASSRGTASGNTIYF
v_call: TRBV11-2; cdr3_length: 14; j_call: TRBJ2-3; cdr3_aa: CASSFSRAGDTQYF
v_call: TRBV27; cdr3_length: 14; j_call: TRBJ1-5; cdr3_aa: CASSILQGAQPQHF
v_call: TRBV29-1; cdr3_length: 14; j_call: TRBJ2-3; cdr3_aa: CSVEEAGSTDTQYF
v_call: TRBV6-1; cdr3_length: 13; j_call: TRBJ1-5; cdr3_aa: CASSPKVNQPQHF
v_call: TRBV6-1; cdr3_length: 15; j_call: TRBJ1-1; cdr3_aa: CASRDTGLKNTEAFF
v_call: TRBV29-1; cdr3_length: 12; j_call: TRBJ1-1; cdr3_aa: CSVGDMNTEAFF
v_call: TRBV11-2; cdr3_length: 12; j_call: TRBJ2-3; cdr3_aa: CASSLVPDTQYF
v_call: TRBV7-6; cdr3_length: 15; j_call: TRBJ1-2; cdr3_aa: CASSPRPGELYGYTF
v_call: TRBV27; cdr3_length: 13; j_call: TRBJ2-1; cdr3_aa: CASSAYPRGEQFF